Following are 15 T cell receptor beta chains from one sample sequenced in a study of regulatory T cells in long-lasting Graves disease. To make TCR beta libraries, researchers used iRepertoire HTBI primers and Arm-PCR of CDR3 regions. From the multiplex PCR reads, TCRdb called clonotypes with MiXCR, one entry per CDR3 protein. The table has fewer than 450,000 distinct CDR3 sequences, 20% to 25% seen once. Time point defined: persistent/refractory GD, antithyroid drugs over 5 years with positive TRAb. The TCR library used RNA extracted from PBMCs. The sequencing here drew on peripheral blood mononuclear cells (PBMCs), taken when the disease was refractory, from a patient treated with antithyroid drugs. The receptors originated from a female donor with Graves disease.

This clonotype was picked up many times. The chain has TRBV13 and TRBJ1-2; D unclear. Germline V gene sequence: CDR1 PRHDT, CDR2 FYEKMQ (reference sequence). CDR3 size: 13 residues. V was clipped by 0 bases and J by 7 bases, with 9 bases between them. Here the CDR3 reads CASSLGSDPGYTF. For the CDR3, the DNA is TGTGCCAGCAGCTTAGGGTCAGATCCTGGCTACACCTTC. The full variable domain, in which reference TRBV13 and TRBJ1-2 provide the parts outside the CDR3, is AAGVIQSPRHLIKEKRETATLKCYPIPRHDTVYWYQQGPGQDPQFLISFYEKMQSDKGSIPDRFSAQQFSDYHSELNMSSLELGDSALYFCASSLGSDPGYTFGSGTRLTVV.

There are a few counts of this clonotype. The chain combines TRBV19 with TRBJ2-7; 7 nucleotides match TRBD2. Losses at the gene ends were 3 bases for V and 5 bases for J; bases not matched to a gene: 4. CDR3 length equals 13 residues. CDR1 is LNHDA, CDR2 SQIVND, per germline (reference sequence). Here the CDR3 reads CASSITSADEQYF. The CDR3 DNA is TGTGCCAGTAGTATCACTAGCGCCGACGAGCAGTACTTC.

V is TRBV6-1 and J is TRBJ1-1; D gene uncertain. The CDR3 has 18 residues. V was pared by 1 base and J by 0 bases, with 18 bases between. Germline loops: CDR1 MNHNS, CDR2 SASEGT. CDR3 sequence reads: CASSEGRVGLKMNTEAFF. CDR3 in DNA: TGTGCCAGCAGTGAAGGGCGGGTTGGGTTGAAGATGAACACTGAAGCTTTCTTT.

This clonotype has ten or more counts. The rearrangement uses TRBV20-1 and TRBJ2-7; 9 nucleotides agree with TRBD1. V was clipped by 4 bases and J by 2 bases; unmatched bases: 6. CDR1 DFQATT and CDR2 SNEGSKA come from the germline V gene (reference sequence). The CDR3 totals 14 residues. The CDR3 loop reads CSATYRGPPYEQYF. The CDR3 coding sequence is TGCAGTGCTACCTACAGGGGGCCGCCCTACGAGCAGTACTTC.

The chain has TRBV19 and TRBJ1-2; D gene uncertain. Germline CDR1 LNHDA, CDR2 SQIVND (reference sequence). Trimming removed 0 bases at V and 4 bases at J, with 12 bases between. The CDR3 runs 15 residues. The CDR3 DNA follows: TGTGCCAGTAGTATAGATCTGCGGCATTCCTATGGCTACACCTTC. Residues: CASSIDLRHSYGYTF.

This clonotype was seen a few times. The chain is built from TRBV20-1 and TRBJ2-2; D is possibly TRBD2 (5 bases). Germline-derived CDR1 and CDR2 are DFQATT and SNEGSKA (reference sequence). V was pared by 1 base and J by 7 bases, with 10 bases between. The CDR3 consists of 13 residues. CDR3 sequence reads: CSARAWGDGELFF. CDR3 in DNA: TGCAGTGCTAGAGCTTGGGGAGACGGGGAGCTGTTTTTT.

This clonotype has at least ten counts. V gene TRBV6-1 combines with J gene TRBJ2-2; a possible D gene is TRBD2 (6 bases). The CDR3 covers 14 residues. The ends were cut back, 7 bases at V and 2 bases at J, with 11 bases in the middle. The germline CDR1 and CDR2 sequences are MNHNS and SASEGT. The CDR3 reads CASTLTSNTGELFF. CDR3 DNA sequence: TGTGCCAGCACCCTGACTAGTAACACCGGGGAGCTGTTTTTT.

The rearrangement joins TRBV13 to TRBJ2-2; D is possibly TRBD2 (5 bases). This CDR3 is 19 amino acids long. Deletions cut 5 bases from V and 9 bases from J, with 31 bases between. Germline V lookup: CDR1 PRHDT, CDR2 FYEKMQ (reference sequence). The CDR3 DNA reads as TGTGCCAGCAGCCTCGAGGTGCAGGCGTTAAGCCAGCCTAGCCGGGAGCTGTTTTTT. Its protein product is CASSLEVQALSQPSRELFF.

Many counts were recorded for this clonotype. This chain links TRBV7-2 with TRBJ2-7; D is unclear. Germline V gene sequence: CDR1 SGHTA, CDR2 FQGNSA. The CDR3 spans 16 residues. Trimming took 5 bases from V and 9 from J, leaving 26 bases between them. This CDR3 is CASSPQQAIMTHGQYF. CDR3 DNA sequence: TGTGCCAGCAGCCCACAACAAGCTATCATGACTCACGGGCAGTACTTC.

Of note for this clonotype: The germline gene is not matched at one end of the junction; a read error may be the cause. The chain is built from TRBV18 and TRBJ2-5; 7 nucleotides match TRBD1. CDR1 KGHSH and CDR2 LQKENI come from the germline V gene. This CDR3 is built from 14 residues. This chain's CDR3 is CASSPQGTQETQYF. As DNA, the CDR3 is TGTGCCAGCTCCCCACAGGGGACCCAAGAGACCCAGTACTTC.

This clonotype was recorded many times. The chain uses TRBV20-1 and TRBJ2-5; D remains unclear. V was pared by 3 bases and J by 4 bases, with 6 bases between. This CDR3 is built from 11 residues. Germline CDR1 DFQATT, CDR2 SNEGSKA (reference sequence). Here the CDR3 reads CSARIGETQYF. The DNA for the CDR3 is TGCAGTGCTAGGATAGGAGAGACCCAGTACTTC.

This clonotype was counted at least ten times. V usage is TRBV18 and J usage is TRBJ1-1; D remains ambiguous. The germline V gene has CDR1 KGHSH and CDR2 LQKENI. Trimming took 0 bases from V and 3 from J, leaving 8 bases between them. This CDR3 has 14 amino acids. Here the CDR3 DNA reads TGTGCCAGCTCACCACCGTTACGGGACACTGAAGCTTTCTTT. Translated, it gives CASSPPLRDTEAFF.

This clonotype appeared many times. The chain couples TRBV12-3 or TRBV12-4 to TRBJ1-1; unclear D gene. The CDR3 length is 13 residues. Deletions cut 0 bases from V and 7 bases from J, with 9 bases between. The CDR3 loop reads CASSLAVDYEAFF. The CDR3 DNA reads as TGTGCCAGCAGTTTAGCGGTCGATTATGAAGCTTTCTTT.

This clonotype has only a few counts. This rearrangement joins TRBV12-3 or TRBV12-4 to TRBJ2-2, with D hard to call. The CDR3 spans 15 residues. The V and J ends lost 5 bases and 4 bases respectively, with 14 bases between them. DNA of the CDR3: TGTGCCAGCAGTACCGGGTATCTGGGCACCGGGGAGCTGTTTTTT. Protein product: CASSTGYLGTGELFF.

This clonotype was detected a few times. The chain carries TRBV20-1 and TRBJ2-7; TRBD2 might be the D (6 bases). There are 13 residues in the CDR3. V gave up 3 bases and J gave up 1 base, with 10 bases separating them. Per the germline V gene, CDR1 is DFQATT and CDR2 is SNEGSKA (reference sequence). Written as DNA, the CDR3 is TGCAGTGCTAGCGGGAGTGGTTCCTACGAGCAGTACTTC. It specifies CSASGSGSYEQYF.